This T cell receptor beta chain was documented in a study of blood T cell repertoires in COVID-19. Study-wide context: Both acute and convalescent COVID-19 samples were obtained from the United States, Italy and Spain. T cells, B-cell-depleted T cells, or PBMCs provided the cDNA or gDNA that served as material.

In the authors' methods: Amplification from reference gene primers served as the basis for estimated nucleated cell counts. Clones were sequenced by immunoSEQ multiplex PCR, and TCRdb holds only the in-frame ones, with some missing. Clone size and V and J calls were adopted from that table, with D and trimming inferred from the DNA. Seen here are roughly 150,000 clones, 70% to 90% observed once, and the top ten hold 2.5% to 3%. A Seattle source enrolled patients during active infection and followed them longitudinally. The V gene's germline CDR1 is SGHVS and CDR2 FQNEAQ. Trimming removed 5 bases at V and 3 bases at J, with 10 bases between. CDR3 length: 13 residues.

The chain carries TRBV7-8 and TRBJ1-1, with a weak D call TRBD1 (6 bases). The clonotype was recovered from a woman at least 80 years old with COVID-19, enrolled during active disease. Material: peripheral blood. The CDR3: CASSRNRDTEAFF. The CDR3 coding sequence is TGTGCCAGCAGCAGGAACAGGGACACTGAAGCTTTCTTT. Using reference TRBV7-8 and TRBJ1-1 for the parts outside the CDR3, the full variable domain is GAGVSQSPRYKVAKRGQDVALRCDPISGHVSLFWYQQALGQGPEFLTYFQNEAQLDKSGLPSDRFFAERPEGSVSTLKIQRTQQEDSAVYLCASSRNRDTEAFFGQGTRLTVV.